This is a list of T cell receptor beta chains from one sample in a study of graft-versus-host responses after intestinal transplantation. Here immunoSEQ multiplex PCR was the method, and the copy in TCRdb shows in-frame clones only, minus some. The repertoire includes more than 45,000 clones, about 90% of them detected once, and approximately 2.9% sits in the top ten. Material: PBMCs, obtained about 120 days after intestinal transplantation. The receptors were sampled from a human patient who received an intestinal transplant, so some T cells may come from the graft donor. CDR3s include the opening cysteine and the closing phenylalanine or tryptophan. A D gene is named only where the DNA matches it firmly. Not all rows give a size; the values are once, few, many and, for expanded clones, a class.

clone_size d_call v_call cdr3_aa
NA TRBD2 TRBV5-1 CASSLVFTSGRAEQYF
NA NA TRBV5-4 CASSLGREGTF
NA TRBD1 TRBV25-1 CASSEEGQAALFYGYTF
NA NA TRBV9 CASSFPWVALYEQYF
NA TRBD1 TRBV5-1 CASSLEGGTVPDTQYF
NA TRBD2 TRBV6-5 CASKLTGLAYEQYF
NA NA TRBV9 CASSVGPGSYEQYF
NA NA TRBV6-5 CASSSRGVNRAQPQHF
NA NA TRBV18 CASSPRQGTGNTIYF
NA NA TRBV2 CASSAGTLYNGQFF
NA NA TRBV5-1 CASSLEQQAEAFF
NA NA TRBV18 CASSPPKFNYGYTF
NA NA TRBV7-9 CASSLGYSNEQFF
NA TRBD2 TRBV4-1 CASSQDPSGNQETQYF
NA TRBD2 TRBV27 CASRSDRLAGFYEQYF
few NA TRBV7-6 CASSLVGELGGNEQFF
NA NA TRBV15 CATSPGLLADTQYF
NA NA TRBV6-6 CASTPGLDQPQHF
NA TRBD2 TRBV19 CASSIIAGAHNEQFF
few TRBD2 TRBV19 CASSKDRGRAGEQYF
once NA TRBV11-2 CASRHTARSDTGELFF
NA NA TRBV9 CASSLGSPAVYEQYF
NA TRBD1 TRBV10-3 CASLDRGHFSF
NA TRBD2 TRBV18 CASSQLGLAGGETQYF
NA NA TRBV28 CASIVRDVGAARGYTF
NA NA TRBV4-1 CASSRLSGELFF
NA TRBD2 TRBV7-8 CASSREGGEETQYF
NA TRBD2 TRBV5-1 CASSPTSGRAFYEQYF
NA NA TRBV5-1 CASSNGRGQPSQYF
NA NA TRBV5-1 CASFKSRQESAYEQYF
NA NA TRBV30 CAWRAGAYTGELFF
NA NA TRBV7-9 CASRAGARTEAFF
NA NA TRBV5-6 CASSLAPGTGELFF
NA NA TRBV7-9 CASSLGYRDRTYEQYF
NA NA TRBV7-9 CASSPPPGRFSGNTIYF
NA TRBD2 TRBV7-3 CASSWSGRAGELFF
NA NA TRBV19 CASTGHHTDTQYF